What follows are 16 T cell receptor beta chains derived from one specimen sequenced in a study of blood T cell repertoires in COVID-19. Measured with immunoSEQ multiplex PCR; TCRdb has only the in-frame clones, and not every one. The table includes 180,000 or so clones, 75% to 90% detected once. The sequenced material came from PBMCs or T cells enriched from blood (not recorded which). The receptors were sampled from a woman in her sixties who had recovered from COVID-19.

The V gene is TRBV11-3, the J gene TRBJ2-7; 7 nucleotides match TRBD1. The trim removed 3 bases at V and 4 bases at J, leaving 3 bases unmatched. The CDR3 consists of 13 residues. Germline V gene data show CDR1 as SGHNT and CDR2 as YENEEA. The CDR3 bases are TGTGCCAGCAGCTTTCGGGACAGATACGAGCAGTACTTC. Its protein product is CASSFRDRYEQYF.

The chain combines TRBV2 with TRBJ1-5, with unresolved D. The CDR3 is 16 amino acids. Trimming pared 1 base from V and 0 bases from J, leaving 10 bases between. Germline V gene lookup returns CDR1 SNHLY and CDR2 FYNNEI. This CDR3 reads CASSEGRRYSNQPQHF. In DNA form, the CDR3 reads TGTGCCAGCAGTGAAGGGCGGCGGTATAGCAATCAGCCCCAGCATTTT. Using reference TRBV2 and TRBJ1-5 for the parts outside the CDR3, the full variable domain is EPEVTQTPSHQVTQMGQEVILRCVPISNHLYFYWYRQILGQKVEFLVSFYNNEISEKSEIFDDQFSVERPDGSNFTLKIRSTKLEDSAMYFCASSEGRRYSNQPQHFGDGTRLSIL.

The chain combines TRBV21-1 with TRBJ1-6. TRBV21-1 is described as a pseudogene. The CDR3 totals 19 residues. CDR3 residues: CASSKEPDRSGGNNSPLHF. CDR3 coding DNA: TGTGCCAGCAGCAAAGAACCGGACCGCTCGGGGGGTAATAATTCACCCCTCCACTTT.

The gene calls are TRBV28 and TRBJ2-4, with 7 bases aligning to TRBD1. Germline assignment: CDR1 MDHEN and CDR2 SYDVKM. Losses at the gene ends were 6 bases for V and 5 bases for J; bases not matched to a gene: 4. This CDR3 region has 13 residues. CDR3 DNA: TGTGCCAGCAGCCCAGGGGGAGAAAACATTCAGTACTTC. It yields the protein CASSPGGENIQYF. The variable domain in full, completed from reference TRBV28 and TRBJ2-4, reads DVKVTQSSRYLVKRTGEKVFLECVQDMDHENMFWYRQDPGLGLRLIYFSYDVKMKEKGDIPEGYSVSREKKERFSLILESASTNQTSMYLCASSPGGENIQYFGAGTRLSVL.

The chain has TRBV10-2 and TRBJ1-5, with D unresolved. Germline loops: CDR1 WSHSY, CDR2 SAAADI. The CDR3 consists of 13 residues. With 6 bases removed from V and 0 bases from J, the gap between germline ends came to 6 bases. CDR3 region: CASSANSNQPQHF. CDR3 nucleotide sequence: TGCGCCAGCAGCGCGAATAGCAATCAGCCCCAGCATTTT.

DNA of the CDR3: TGTGCCAGCAGCCGGACGGGGGGGTCAGATACGCAGTATTTT. Translating gives CASSRTGGSDTQYF. This chain joins TRBV7-3 and TRBJ2-3; 8 bases are shared with TRBD2. The trim removed 5 bases at V and 4 bases at J, leaving 5 bases unmatched. Germline values: CDR1 SGHTA, CDR2 FQGTGA. The CDR3 sequence is 14 residues long.

This chain connects TRBV27 to TRBJ2-2, with D possibly matching TRBD1 (6 bases). Trimming took 4 bases from V and 1 from J, leaving 10 bases between them. The germline gives CDR1 MNHEY, CDR2 SMNVEV (reference sequence). The CDR3 is 15 amino acids. This CDR3 reads CASSSQGWNTGELFF. The CDR3 region has the DNA TGTGCCAGCAGTTCACAGGGTTGGAACACCGGGGAGCTGTTTTTT.

In this sample, this clone turned up many times. This same CDR3 is encoded by further DNA sequences in the sample. This chain links TRBV2 with TRBJ1-2; a possible D gene is TRBD1 (6 bases). CDR3 length: 13 amino acids. Germline CDR1 reads SNHLY; CDR2 reads FYNNEI. With 5 bases removed from V and 3 bases from J, the gap between germline ends came to 10 bases. The CDR3 DNA reads TGTGCCAGCAGTCCACAGGGAGACTATGGCTACACCTTC. This gives the protein CASSPQGDYGYTF. Full variable domain (rest looked up from reference TRBV2 and TRBJ1-2): EPEVTQTPSHQVTQMGQEVILRCVPISNHLYFYWYRQILGQKVEFLVSFYNNEISEKSEIFDDQFSVERPDGSNFTLKIRSTKLEDSAMYFCASSPQGDYGYTFGSGTRLTVV.

CDR3 in amino acids: CASSFGQDESTDTQYF. The CDR3 DNA reads as TGCGCCAGCAGCTTTGGACAGGACGAAAGCACAGATACGCAGTATTTT. This chain links TRBV5-1 with TRBJ2-3, with 7 bases fitting TRBD1. CDR3 length: 16 amino acids. V gave up 2 bases and J gave up 0 bases; unmatched junction bases: 6. Germline V CDR1 and CDR2: SGHRS, YFSETQ.

The chain is built from TRBV28 and TRBJ2-1; weak D call: TRBD1 (5 bases). The length of the CDR3 is 12 residues. Germline V gene sequence: CDR1 MDHEN, CDR2 SYDVKM. This CDR3 reads CAIDTGYNEQFF. DNA of the CDR3: TGTGCAATAGACACAGGTTACAATGAGCAGTTCTTC.

The chain links TRBV12-5 to TRBJ1-4; 8 bases are a match to TRBD1. Germline V gene lookup returns CDR1 LGHNT and CDR2 FRNRAP. This CDR3 region has 18 residues. With 0 bases clipped from V and 7 bases from J, the junction kept 13 bases outside the gene matches. The CDR3 protein is CASGLVNSGDRRLEKLFF. CDR3 nucleotides: TGTGCTAGTGGTTTGGTAAACTCGGGGGACAGGCGCCTTGAAAAACTGTTTTTT.

This clone has just one count. In DNA form, the CDR3 reads TGTGCCAGCAGCTTAGCGGGACTAGCGGGAGAGACCCAGTACTTC. Translation: CASSLAGLAGETQYF. The chain recombines TRBV11-2 with TRBJ2-5; TRBD2 agrees at 12 bases. CDR1 is SGHAT, CDR2 FQNNGV, per germline. Trimming at V came to 1 base and at J to 4 bases, leaving 1 base not matched to a gene. CDR3 length: 15 residues.

This chain connects TRBV10-3 to TRBJ2-3; D not certain. V lost 10 bases and J 5 bases, leaving 10 bases between the germline ends. CDR3 length equals 11 residues. CDR1 and CDR2 (germline): ENHRY, SYGVKD. DNA for the CDR3: TGTGCCACCCACTCAATAGATACGCAGTATTTT. This encodes CATHSIDTQYF.

This chain joins TRBV11-2 and TRBJ1-6; possibly TRBD1 for D (5 bases). Germline V gives CDR1 SGHAT, CDR2 FQNNGV. The V end was cut by 0 bases, the J end by 10 bases, with 10 bases between. The CDR3 sequence is 14 residues long. The CDR3 DNA is TGTGCCAGCAGCTTAGAGACAGACCTCTCACCCCTCCACTTT. As protein: CASSLETDLSPLHF.

The CDR3: CASSLSGSYTDTQYF. In nucleotides, the CDR3 is TGTGCCAGCAGCCTCTCGGGATCCTACACAGATACGCAGTATTTT. This chain uses TRBV7-9 with TRBJ2-3; possible D gene TRBD2, 5 bases. The length of the CDR3 is 15 residues. The V and J ends lost 5 bases and 2 bases respectively, with 14 bases between them. The germline gives CDR1 SEHNR, CDR2 FQNEAQ (reference sequence).

The CDR3 region has the DNA TGTGCCAGCAGCTTAGTCCGACAGAGGAACACTGAAGCTTTCTTT. It encodes CASSLVRQRNTEAFF. The chain has TRBV13 and TRBJ1-1, with TRBD1 as a possible D gene (5 bases). This CDR3 region has 15 residues. Trimming stripped 1 base from V and 1 base from J, with 10 bases between. In germline, CDR1 is PRHDT, CDR2 FYEKMQ (reference sequence).